The 7 T cell receptor beta chains given below trace back to one sample, sequenced in a study of blood T cells in healthy people across ages (dated by TCRdb to about 2015). Library generation was performed with 5' RACE. Sequenced on an Illumina HiSeq 2500. A second PCR of roughly 7 to 11 cycles was performed with a sample-barcoded 5' primer and a J-beta primer mix. The raw public reads went through TCRdb reprocessing: fastp at Q25, MiXCR clone calling, in-frame beta chains kept. Each entry is one CDR3 protein sequence, shown with its most common DNA and genes. The sample yields roughly 680,000 distinct CDR3 sequences; 45% to 60% were counted once. Of the sample, about 13% falls within the top ten clones. The source material was blood. The receptors stem from an elderly woman in good health.

The J gene is TRBJ1-2, the V gene TRBV20-1, with unresolved D. This CDR3 has 11 residues. Germline CDR1 DFQATT, CDR2 SNEGSKA (reference sequence). Between the trimmed V and J ends, which lost 3 bases and 8 bases, there was a span of 10 bases. The CDR3 DNA reads TGCAGTGCTAGCTTTACAGCCGGCTACACCTTC. Residues: CSASFTAGYTF.

J is TRBJ2-1 and V is TRBV5-1; maybe TRBD1 (6 bases). Trimming removed 4 bases from V and 7 bases from J, with 15 bases in between. The CDR3 has 14 residues. Germline V gene sequence: CDR1 SGHRS, CDR2 YFSETQ. The CDR3 bases are TGCGCCAGCAGCGATACAGGGAGTACAAATGAGCAGTTCTTC. The encoded protein is CASSDTGSTNEQFF.

V is TRBV20-1 and J is TRBJ2-5; 10 positions agree with TRBD2. The V gene's germline CDR1 is DFQATT and CDR2 SNEGSKA (reference sequence). J gave up 5 bases and V 2 bases, and 8 bases lay outside the gene matches. This CDR3 is built from 15 residues. For the CDR3, the DNA is TGCAGTGCTAGAATTGGAGCGGGGGGGCGGGAGACCCAGTACTTC. Its translation is CSARIGAGGRETQYF.

This clonotype has a count of ten or more. J is TRBJ2-5 and V is TRBV27; D unresolved. Germline-derived CDR1 and CDR2 are MNHEY and SMNVEV (reference sequence). V lost 1 base to trimming and J lost 2 bases, with 8 bases between them. The CDR3 totals 14 residues. The CDR3 nucleotides read TGTGCCAGCAGTTTATTTTTCGGACAAGAGACCCAGTACTTC. Its translation is CASSLFFGQETQYF.

This clonotype has only a few counts. A single base separates this from a much larger clone, so it may be a read error. This chain joins TRBV7-2 and TRBJ2-1; the D is unclear. CDR1 is SGHTA, CDR2 FQGNSA, per germline. CDR3 length equals 14 residues. The V end lost 1 base, the J end lost 6 bases, and 10 bases lay between the germline ends. The DNA for the CDR3 is TGTGCCAGCAGCTTAGGCCATGGACCCAATGAGCAGTTCTTC. The encoded protein is CASSLGHGPNEQFF.

CDR3: CASSQDRSGGTYEQYF. The CDR3 region has the DNA TGCGCCAGCAGCCAAGATCGAAGCGGGGGAACCTACGAGCAGTACTTC. The gene calls are TRBV4-3 and TRBJ2-7, with 8 positions matching TRBD2. CDR1 and CDR2 from the germline V gene are LGHNA and YSLEER. CDR3 length: 16 residues. The V gene end was trimmed by 0 bases and the J gene end by 2 bases; junction bases not matched to a gene: 6.

This clonotype occurred many times. The rearrangement uses TRBV27 and TRBJ2-7, with no clear D. Trimming left V 5 bases short and J 3 bases short, with 14 bases between. Germline V CDR1 and CDR2: MNHEY, SMNVEV (reference sequence). The CDR3 is 14 amino acids. The CDR3 is CASSNRAQNYEQYF. The CDR3 DNA is TGTGCCAGCAGTAACCGGGCCCAGAACTACGAGCAGTACTTC.